This TCR beta chain was obtained from a study of neoadjuvant nivolumab and ipilimumab in lung cancer. Study details: Nivolumab 3 mg/kg was given days 1, 15 and 29, plus ipilimumab 1 mg/kg day 1 in combination.

Note on this clone: No antigen is known for it.

Findings and caveats of the study: A small number of samples were TCR sequenced. Only a single major-pathologic-response sample was available for clonality analysis.

Method: immunoSEQ multiplex PCR; TCRdb's copy keeps in-frame clones and lacks some. The sample has 8,800 or so clones; roughly 77% are singletons. V lost 2 bases and J 2 bases, leaving 10 bases between the germline ends. Germline V lookup: CDR1 MNHEY, CDR2 SVGAGI. The CDR3 has 15 residues. This rearrangement joins TRBV6-5 to TRBJ1-5; weak D call: TRBD1 (5 bases). This TCR derives from an adult with non-small cell lung cancer. Sample: tumor tissue, taken after neoadjuvant nivolumab, alone or with ipilimumab, at or shortly before surgery. CDR3 in DNA: TGTGCCAGCAGTTACGGGGGGACGGGCAATCAGCCCCAGCATTTT. Its translation: CASSYGGTGNQPQHF.